The rows below give T cell receptor beta chains drawn from one sample of a study of CD8+ T cells in alopecia areata. Profiling relied on immunoSEQ multiplex PCR, and the TCRdb table lists in-frame clones only, not all of them. The table lists nearly 200,000 clones, roughly 60% of them singletons, with 5.5% to 6% in the top ten. The sequences come from CD4+ T cells sorted from blood, collected at week 24, from a patient treated with tofacitinib. The receptor set was obtained from a human donor with alopecia areata. Each CDR3 is given with its conserved first and last residue. A D gene is named only where the DNA matches it firmly. Where a row states a size, it is once, few, many or the class of an expanded clone; other rows omit it.

clone size	D gene	V gene	J gene	CDR3 DNA	CDR3 protein
few	TRBD1	TRBV19	TRBJ2-7	TGTGCCAGTAGGCAAGCGGGACAGGGGGGAGAGCAGTACTTC	CASRQAGQGGEQYF
.	.	TRBV15	TRBJ1-2	TGTGCCACCAGCAGAGGGGAACAGCTCTATGGCTACACCTTC	CATSRGEQLYGYTF
.	TRBD2	TRBV7-9	TRBJ2-5	TGTGCCAGCAGCTTATGGCCCCTGGTTGAGCGGGAGGACGGGACCCAGTACTTC	CASSLWPLVEREDGTQYF
.	.	TRBV23-1	TRBJ2-2	TGCGCCAGCAGTCAATCGAAGCCAGGGGAAGCAACGAACACCGGGGAGCTGTTTTTT	CASSQSKPGEATNTGELFF
.	.	TRBV4-3	TRBJ2-2	TGCGCCAGCAGCCTGGATATCGGGGAGCTGTTTTTT	CASSLDIGELFF
.	.	TRBV5-5	TRBJ2-4	TGTGCCAGCACAGACGGCAAAAACATTCAGTACTTC	CASTDGKNIQYF
.	TRBD1	TRBV2	TRBJ2-7	TGTGCCAGCAAGGAGCGACAGGGGTCCTACGAGCAGTACTTC	CASKERQGSYEQYF
.	.	TRBV19	TRBJ1-1	TGTGCCAGTCTCACAAACGCTGAAGCTTTCTTT	CASLTNAEAFF
.	.	TRBV4-2	TRBJ2-5	TGTGCCAGCAGTAAGAGCCAAGAGACCCAGTACTTC	CASSKSQETQYF
.	.	TRBV5-6	TRBJ1-2	TGTGCCAGCGCGACGGGACCGATCTATGGCTACACCTTC	CASATGPIYGYTF
few	TRBD2	TRBV9	TRBJ2-3	TGTGCCAGCAGCGGTGGACTAGACGGCACAGATACGCAGTATTTT	CASSGGLDGTDTQYF
.	.	TRBV15	TRBJ2-5	TGTGCCACCAGCAACCCCACAGAACTATTCCAAGAGACCCAGTACTTC	CATSNPTELFQETQYF
.	.	TRBV2	TRBJ2-3	TGTGCCAGCAGTGAATCCCGTAGTGGGACCCGGAGCAATACGCAGTATTTT	CASSESRSGTRSNTQYF
.	.	TRBV6-6	TRBJ1-2	TGTGCCAGCAGTTTAACGGGGGATGGCTACACCTTC	CASSLTGDGYTF
.	.	TRBV5-1	TRBJ2-7	TGCGCCAGCAGCTTGGTAGGCTACGAGCAGTACTTC	CASSLVGYEQYF
few	.	TRBV5-1	TRBJ2-2	TGCGCCAGCAGCTTGGCCTTTACCCCCCCAGGAGGGGAGCTGTTTTTT	CASSLAFTPPGGELFF
once	TRBD1	TRBV30	TRBJ2-7	TGTGCCTGGTCGAGGACAGGGTTGTACGAGCAGTACTTC	CAWSRTGLYEQYF
.	.	TRBV6-5	TRBJ1-2	TGTGCCAGCAGTTACTCGGGCCCCTCCTATGGCTACACCTTC	CASSYSGPSYGYTF
.	TRBD1	TRBV29-1	TRBJ1-1	TGCAGCGTTGAAGGGGCCGGGACAGGGATTTTAGGGGGAGCTTTCTTT	CSVEGAGTGILGGAFF
.	.	TRBV28	TRBJ2-2	TGTGCCAGCGCCACTCCAGGACACACCGGGGAGCTGTTTTTT	CASATPGHTGELFF
.	.	TRBV19	TRBJ1-5	TGTGCCAGTAGTCCGTCGGGGCAGCCCCAGCATTTT	CASSPSGQPQHF
.	.	TRBV29-1	TRBJ1-3	TGCAGCGTTGACCCCACGGGCTCTGGAAACACCATATATTTT	CSVDPTGSGNTIYF
few	TRBD2	TRBV5-5	TRBJ2-1	TGTGCCAGCAGCTTGATGGCTAGCGGGAGCAAGTCGGAGTTCTTC	CASSLMASGSKSEFF
.	TRBD2	TRBV7-2	TRBJ2-7	TGTGCCAGCAGCCGACTAGCGGGAGACTACGAGCAGTACTTC	CASSRLAGDYEQYF
.	.	TRBV5-1	TRBJ2-7	TGCGCCAGCAGCTCCCGGGACACGGCGAACGAGCAGTACTTC	CASSSRDTANEQYF
once	.	TRBV4-1	TRBJ2-7	TGCGCCAGCAGCCGCGACGGACCCTACGAGCAGTACTTC	CASSRDGPYEQYF
few	.	TRBV7-2	TRBJ2-5	TGTGCCAGCAGAACGACTACGGGTAGGGGAAGAAGTGGAGAGACCCAGTACTTC	CASRTTTGRGRSGETQYF
.	TRBD1	TRBV5-1	TRBJ1-1	TGCGCCAGCACCCCCGACAGGGGGATAGGTGAAGCTTTCTTT	CASTPDRGIGEAFF
.	.	TRBV5-1	TRBJ2-6	TGCGCCAGCAGCTTGGATGTGGAATTGATCTCTGGGGCCAACGTCCTGACTTTC	CASSLDVELISGANVLTF
few	TRBD2	TRBV9	TRBJ2-3	TGTGCCAGCAGCGAACGGACTAGCGGGAGGGATACGCAGTATTTT	CASSERTSGRDTQYF